The 4 T cell receptor beta chains reported below all come from one sample, sequenced in a study of tumour-infiltrating T cells in Burkitt lymphoma. Repertoires were generated with immunoSEQ multiplex PCR, while TCRdb's copy carries only in-frame clones and drops some. The data hold about 1,600 clones, with over 15% observed a single time. The sequencing sample was made of tumor tissue. These receptors all stem from a human donor with diffuse large B-cell lymphoma.

The CDR3 DNA is TGTGCCAGCAGTCCCCGGGACGGTAATAACTATGGCTACACCTTC. Encoded protein: CASSPRDGNNYGYTF. This chain links TRBV6-1 with TRBJ1-2; D might be TRBD1 (5 bases). Germline assignment: CDR1 MNHNS and CDR2 SASEGT. V lost 5 bases, J lost 1 base, and 14 bases lay in between. This CDR3 spans 15 amino acids.

CDR3 region: CASVGRDPVGANEKLFF. The CDR3 DNA follows: TGTGCCAGCGTGGGCAGGGACCCCGTCGGAGCTAATGAAAAACTGTTTTTT. This chain connects TRBV2 to TRBJ1-4; a possible D gene is TRBD1 (5 bases). This CDR3 comprises 17 residues. Germline CDR1 and CDR2: SNHLY and FYNNEI. Trimming took 8 bases from V and 3 from J, leaving 22 bases between them.

The rearrangement joins TRBV28 to TRBJ2-1, with D perhaps TRBD2 (5 bases). The germline CDR1 and CDR2 sequences are MDHEN and SYDVKM. There are 18 residues in the CDR3. V was pared by 6 bases and J by 1 base, with 22 bases between. The CDR3 sequence is CASSPGPGSQSSYNEQFF. CDR3 nucleotides: TGTGCCAGCAGCCCCGGCCCGGGATCCCAATCGTCCTACAATGAGCAGTTCTTC.

The chain couples TRBV15 to TRBJ2-7; TRBD1 matches 10 bases. Germline lookup yields CDR1 LNHNV and CDR2 YYDKDF (reference sequence). J lost 5 bases, V lost 3 bases, and 4 bases had no gene match. This CDR3 comprises 14 residues. CDR3 sequence: CATSSRDRGHEQYF. CDR3 bases: TGTGCCACCAGCAGCCGGGACAGGGGCCACGAGCAGTACTTC. The variable domain in full, completed from reference TRBV15 and TRBJ2-7, reads DAMVIQNPRYQVTQFGKPVTLSCSQTLNHNVMYWYQQKSSQAPKLLFHYYDKDFNNEADTPDNFQSRRPNTSFCFLDIRSPGLGDTAMYLCATSSRDRGHEQYFGPGTRLTVT.